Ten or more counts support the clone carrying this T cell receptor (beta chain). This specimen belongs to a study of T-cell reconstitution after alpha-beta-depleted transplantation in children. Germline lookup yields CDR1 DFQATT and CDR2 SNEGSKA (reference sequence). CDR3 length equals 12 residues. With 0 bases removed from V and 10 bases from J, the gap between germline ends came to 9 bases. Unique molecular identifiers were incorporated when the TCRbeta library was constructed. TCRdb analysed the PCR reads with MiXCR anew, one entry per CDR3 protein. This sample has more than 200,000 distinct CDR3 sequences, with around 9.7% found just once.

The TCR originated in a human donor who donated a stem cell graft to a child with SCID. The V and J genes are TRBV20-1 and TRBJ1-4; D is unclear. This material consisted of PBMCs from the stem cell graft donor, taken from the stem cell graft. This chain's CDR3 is CSARDSARKLFF. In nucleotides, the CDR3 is TGCAGTGCTAGAGATTCCGCGCGAAAACTGTTTTTT.